A selection of T cell receptor beta chains follows, all from one sample in a study of T cell repertoires in cytomegalovirus infection. MiXCR, applied by TCRdb to the reads, yields one record per CDR3 protein. The sample has a few hundred thousand distinct CDR3 sequences, about 25% seen once. Sequences were obtained from PBMCs. The source is a human donor in good health (CMV status not recorded). Some clones in this sample may be carry-over from other donors' samples. The CDR3 runs from the conserved cysteine through the conserved F or W. The D gene is left open where the match is weak. Clone size is given for some rows only: seen once, a few or many times, or a class if the clone is expanded.

clone_size: few
v_call: TRBV28
j_call: TRBJ2-5
d_call: .
cdr3_nt: TGTGCCAGCAGTTTATCTGCCCACACCGGAGCGGGGACCCAGTACTTC
cdr3_aa: CASSLSAHTGAGTQYF

clone_size: few
v_call: TRBV18
j_call: TRBJ2-1
d_call: .
cdr3_nt: TGTGCCAGCTCATCAAGATCCGGGATCAGCTCCTACAATGAGCAGTTCTTC
cdr3_aa: CASSSRSGISSYNEQFF

clone_size: .
v_call: TRBV4-3
j_call: TRBJ2-1
d_call: .
cdr3_nt: TGCGCCAGCAGCCCACAAGTCTACAATGAGCAGTTCTTC
cdr3_aa: CASSPQVYNEQFF

clone_size: .
v_call: TRBV28
j_call: TRBJ2-7
d_call: .
cdr3_nt: TGTGCCAGCACCTCTGGGGCTGCTCTACTCTACGAGCAGTACTTC
cdr3_aa: CASTSGAALLYEQYF

clone_size: few
v_call: TRBV29-1
j_call: TRBJ2-1
d_call: .
cdr3_nt: TGCAGCGTTCCGGGGCCACGGGGCTTGACCTCCAATGAGCAGTTCTTC
cdr3_aa: CSVPGPRGLTSNEQFF

clone_size: .
v_call: TRBV19
j_call: TRBJ1-1
d_call: .
cdr3_nt: TGTGCCAGTACTTGGGACGGATACACTGAAGCTTTCTTT
cdr3_aa: CASTWDGYTEAFF

clone_size: few
v_call: TRBV7-6
j_call: TRBJ2-3
d_call: TRBD2
cdr3_nt: TGTGCCAGCAGCAAAGCGGGATACCAGGCAGATACGCAGTATTTT
cdr3_aa: CASSKAGYQADTQYF

clone_size: once
v_call: TRBV15
j_call: TRBJ2-2
d_call: TRBD2
cdr3_nt: TGTGCCACCAGCAGAGATTTACGGGAGGACGGCGGGGAGCTGTTTTTT
cdr3_aa: CATSRDLREDGGELFF

clone_size: .
v_call: TRBV12-3/TRBV12-4
j_call: TRBJ2-1
d_call: .
cdr3_nt: TGTGCCAGCAGTCCAGGGCAGCCGGGACCACCCCCTGAGCAGTTCTTC
cdr3_aa: CASSPGQPGPPPEQFF

clone_size: few
v_call: TRBV7-2
j_call: TRBJ1-5
d_call: TRBD1
cdr3_nt: TGTGCCAGCAGCTCCCTTACAGGGGCCTATCAGCCCCAGCATTTT
cdr3_aa: CASSSLTGAYQPQHF

clone_size: .
v_call: TRBV6-1
j_call: TRBJ2-1
d_call: TRBD2
cdr3_nt: TGTGCCAGCAGTTCACCCAAGGCCGGACTAGCGGGAGACAATGAGCAGTTCTTC
cdr3_aa: CASSSPKAGLAGDNEQFF

clone_size: .
v_call: TRBV6-2/TRBV6-3
j_call: TRBJ1-5
d_call: .
cdr3_nt: TGTGCCAGCAGTCTACAGGTCATCCTTTTTGCGTGGGATCAGCCCCAGCATTTT
cdr3_aa: CASSLQVILFAWDQPQHF

clone_size: .
v_call: TRBV24-1
j_call: TRBJ2-2
d_call: .
cdr3_nt: TGTGCCACCAGTTTTACGGCATCCACCGGGGAGCTGTTTTTT
cdr3_aa: CATSFTASTGELFF

clone_size: few
v_call: TRBV10-3
j_call: TRBJ1-3
d_call: .
cdr3_nt: TGTGCCATCAGCCAAGGACAGAGGGTCTTTGGAAACACCATATATTTT
cdr3_aa: CAISQGQRVFGNTIYF

clone_size: once
v_call: TRBV12-3/TRBV12-4
j_call: TRBJ2-1
d_call: TRBD2
cdr3_nt: TGTGCCAGCAGTTTCATCGGGAGGGCCGATGAGCAGTTCTTC
cdr3_aa: CASSFIGRADEQFF

clone_size: .
v_call: TRBV18
j_call: TRBJ1-2
d_call: TRBD1
cdr3_nt: TGTGCCAGCTCCCCAGGACAGGGGGTCGCCTATGGCTACACCTTC
cdr3_aa: CASSPGQGVAYGYTF

clone_size: few
v_call: TRBV27
j_call: TRBJ1-1
d_call: .
cdr3_nt: TGTGCCAGCAGTCCCTTAGGAAGGGGACCCTTCTTT
cdr3_aa: CASSPLGRGPFF

clone_size: few
v_call: TRBV20-1
j_call: TRBJ2-1
d_call: TRBD2
cdr3_nt: TGCAGTGTTAGAAGCGGGAGGGATAATGAGCAGTTCTTC
cdr3_aa: CSVRSGRDNEQFF

clone_size: few
v_call: TRBV12-3/TRBV12-4
j_call: TRBJ1-1
d_call: .
cdr3_nt: TGTGCCAGCACCCGGAAGGGTAACACTGAAGCTTTCTTT
cdr3_aa: CASTRKGNTEAFF

clone_size: .
v_call: TRBV29-1
j_call: TRBJ2-7
d_call: .
cdr3_nt: TGCAGCGTCCGCCGGGTTGTGGGGGACGAGCAGTACTTC
cdr3_aa: CSVRRVVGDEQYF

clone_size: many
v_call: TRBV18
j_call: TRBJ1-5
d_call: .
cdr3_nt: TGTGCCAGCTCACCGGTCGGGGGCGAACAGCCCCAGCATTTT
cdr3_aa: CASSPVGGEQPQHF

clone_size: many
v_call: TRBV7-2
j_call: TRBJ1-1
d_call: .
cdr3_nt: TGTGCCAGCAGCCCCTATACCCCCGGGGCTTTCTTT
cdr3_aa: CASSPYTPGAFF